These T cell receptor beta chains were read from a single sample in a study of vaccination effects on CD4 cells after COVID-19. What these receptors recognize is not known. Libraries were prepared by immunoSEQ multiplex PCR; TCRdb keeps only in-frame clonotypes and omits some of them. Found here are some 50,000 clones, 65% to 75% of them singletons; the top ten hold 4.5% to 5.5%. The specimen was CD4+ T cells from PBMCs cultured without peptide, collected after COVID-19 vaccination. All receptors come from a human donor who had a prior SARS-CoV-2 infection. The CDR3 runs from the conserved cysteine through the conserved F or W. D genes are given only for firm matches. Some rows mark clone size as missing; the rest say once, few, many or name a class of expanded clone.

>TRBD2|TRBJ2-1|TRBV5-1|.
TGCGCCAGCAGCTTTGGTATAGCGGGGGGAGTATGGAATGAGCAGTTCTTC
CASSFGIAGGVWNEQFF
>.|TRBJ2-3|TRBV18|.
TGTGCCAGCTCACCAGCAGGGAGCACAGATACGCAGTATTTT
CASSPAGSTDTQYF
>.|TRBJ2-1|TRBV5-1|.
TGCGCCAGCGCGGATTCCCAACACAATGAGCAGTTCTTC
CASADSQHNEQFF
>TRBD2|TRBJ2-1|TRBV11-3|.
TGTGCCAGCAGCCCAAGGACTAGCGGGAATGAGCAGTTCTTC
CASSPRTSGNEQFF
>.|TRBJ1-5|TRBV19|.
TGTGCCAGTAGAGCCAAGGGGTATAGCAATCAGCCCCAGCATTTT
CASRAKGYSNQPQHF
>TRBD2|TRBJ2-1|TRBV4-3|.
TGCGCCAGCAGCCAGATGACTAGCGCGGATGAGCAGTTCTTC
CASSQMTSADEQFF
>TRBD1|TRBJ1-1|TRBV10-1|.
TGCGCCAGCATTCACCCGGGACAGGGGCCGATAAACACTGAAGCTTTCTTT
CASIHPGQGPINTEAFF
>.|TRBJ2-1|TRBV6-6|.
TGTGCCAGCAGTTACGACTTCTCCTACAATGAGCAGTTCTTC
CASSYDFSYNEQFF
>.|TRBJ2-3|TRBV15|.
TGTGCCACCAGCACAAACAGTCAAGATACGCAGTATTTT
CATSTNSQDTQYF
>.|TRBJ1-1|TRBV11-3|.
TGTGCCAGCAGCTTTGATGTCGGTTTAGCGGGGGCAGGGAACACTGAAGCTTTCTTT
CASSFDVGLAGAGNTEAFF
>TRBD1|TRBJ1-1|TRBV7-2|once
TGTGCCAGCAGCTTAGTAGGGACAGGTTCGAACACTGAAGCTTTCTTT
CASSLVGTGSNTEAFF
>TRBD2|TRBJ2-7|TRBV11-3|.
TGTGCCAGCAGCTTAGACCTAGCGGGAGAGACCGAGCAGTACTTC
CASSLDLAGETEQYF
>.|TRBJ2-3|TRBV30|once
TGTGCCTGGAGTGTAGGTGGGGGGTCGGATACGCAGTATTTT
CAWSVGGGSDTQYF
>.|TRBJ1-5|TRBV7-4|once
TGTGCCAGCAGCTTAGGCGGGCAGCCCATAGGGATCCAGCCCCAGCATTTT
CASSLGGQPIGIQPQHF
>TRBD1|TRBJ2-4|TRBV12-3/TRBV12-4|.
TGTGCCAGCAGCGAACAGGGGTCGAACATTCAGTACTTC
CASSEQGSNIQYF
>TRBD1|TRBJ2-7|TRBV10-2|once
TGCGCCAGCAGTGAGTCGGGACAGGGTGGTAGAGACGAGCAGTACTTC
CASSESGQGGRDEQYF
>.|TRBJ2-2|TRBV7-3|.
TGTGCCAGCAGCTTATTCAGCGGATCTAACACCGGGGAGCTGTTTTTT
CASSLFSGSNTGELFF
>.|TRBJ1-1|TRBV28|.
TGTGCCAGCAACGGTGGACACCCGAACACTGAAGCTTTCTTT
CASNGGHPNTEAFF
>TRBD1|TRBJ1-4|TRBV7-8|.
TGTGCCAGCAGCCCCAGGGGGTTGGCGGCGAACATAGCAACTAATGAAAAACTGTTTTTT
CASSPRGLAANIATNEKLFF
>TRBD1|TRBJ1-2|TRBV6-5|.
TGTGCCAGCAGCACACGGGACAGTGAGTATGGCTACACCTTC
CASSTRDSEYGYTF
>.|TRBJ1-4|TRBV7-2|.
TGTGCCAGCAGCCCCGGTCCTACGGGAGAAAAACTGTTTTTT
CASSPGPTGEKLFF
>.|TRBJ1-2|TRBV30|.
TGTGCCTGGAGTAGGTCTAACTATGGCTACACCTTC
CAWSRSNYGYTF
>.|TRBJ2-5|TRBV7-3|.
TGTGCCAGCAGCTCGCAACTAGAAGGAGGAACCCAGTACTTC
CASSSQLEGGTQYF
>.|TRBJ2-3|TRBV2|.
TGTGCCAGCAGTGGAGGGTCCACAGATACGCAGTATTTT
CASSGGSTDTQYF
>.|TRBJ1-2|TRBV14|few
TGTGCCAGCAGCCAAGTGACAACCAACTATGGCTACACCTTC
CASSQVTTNYGYTF
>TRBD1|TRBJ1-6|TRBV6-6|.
TGTGCCAGCAGTAAACAGGGGCTTAATTCACCCCTCCACTTT
CASSKQGLNSPLHF
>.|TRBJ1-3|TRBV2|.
TGTGCGACCAAAGGGGGCTCTGGAAACACCATATATTTT
CATKGGSGNTIYF
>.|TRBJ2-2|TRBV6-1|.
TGTGCCAGCAGTGAAGCCCCAGGGTTCACCGGGGAGCTGTTTTTT
CASSEAPGFTGELFF
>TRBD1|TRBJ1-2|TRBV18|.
TGTGCCAGCTCGATCGGACAGGGGGCTTTGGGCTACACCTTC
CASSIGQGALGYTF
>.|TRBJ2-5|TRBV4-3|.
TGCGCCAGCAGCCCCCGACTGGGGGGGGCGGAGACCCAGTACTTC
CASSPRLGGAETQYF
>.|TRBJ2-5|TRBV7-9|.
TGTGCCAGCAGCTTAGCTGGTACGGAGACCCAGTACTTC
CASSLAGTETQYF
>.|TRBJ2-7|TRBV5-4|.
TGTGCCAGCAGCTTGGCCGTCGGGAGCTCCTACGAGCAGTACTTC
CASSLAVGSSYEQYF
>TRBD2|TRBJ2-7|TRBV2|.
TGTGCCAGCAGTGATGCGGGAGGAGGCTACGAGCAGTACTTC
CASSDAGGGYEQYF
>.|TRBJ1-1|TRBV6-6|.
TGTGCCAGCAGTTACTCTAATACAGGGTGGGTCAATGAAGCTTTCTTT
CASSYSNTGWVNEAFF
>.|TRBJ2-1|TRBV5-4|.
TGTGCCAGCAGCTTGGGTGGTCTGCGGAGCCATGAGCAGTTCTTC
CASSLGGLRSHEQFF
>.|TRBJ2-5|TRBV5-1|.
TGCGCCAGCAGCTTGGACAGGGTACAGGGAGAGACCCAGTACTTC
CASSLDRVQGETQYF
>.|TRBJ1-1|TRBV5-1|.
TGCGCCAGCAGCAACACAGGGTGGGACACTGAAGCTTTCTTT
CASSNTGWDTEAFF
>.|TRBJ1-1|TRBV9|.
TGTGCCAGCAGCTTCACGGACAGCGGTGAAGCTTTCTTT
CASSFTDSGEAFF
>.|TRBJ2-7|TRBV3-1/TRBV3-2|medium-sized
TGTGCCAGCAGCCAAGTATTCTATGCCAACGAGCAGTACTTC
CASSQVFYANEQYF
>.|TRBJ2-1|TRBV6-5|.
TGTGCCAGCAGTACCTTTTACAATGAGCAGTTCTTC
CASSTFYNEQFF
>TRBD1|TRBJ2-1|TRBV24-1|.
TGTGCCACCAGTGACCCGACAGGGATTGAAAACAATGAGCAGTTCTTC
CATSDPTGIENNEQFF
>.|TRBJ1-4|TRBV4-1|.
TGCGCCAGCAGCCCCCTGGAGACTAATGAAAAACTGTTTTTT
CASSPLETNEKLFF
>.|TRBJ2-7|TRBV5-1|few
TGCGCCAGCAGCGTGGCCGGGACTCGATCCTACGAGCAGTACTTC
CASSVAGTRSYEQYF
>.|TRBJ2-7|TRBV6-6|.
TGTGCCAGCAGCCCACAGCGCGAGACCGATGCGCAGTACTTC
CASSPQRETDAQYF
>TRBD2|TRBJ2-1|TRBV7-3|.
TGTGCCAGCAGCTTAGTGGGACTAGCGGGATACAATGAGCAGTTCTTC
CASSLVGLAGYNEQFF
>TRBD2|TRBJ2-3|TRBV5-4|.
TGTGCCAGCAGCGAAGAAGCGGCTCTAGCGGAAGGAGATACGCAGTATTTT
CASSEEAALAEGDTQYF
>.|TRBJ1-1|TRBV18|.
TGTGCCAGCTCACCGACTGAAAGAGGGCCTGAAGCTTTCTTT
CASSPTERGPEAFF
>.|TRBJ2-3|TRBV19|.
TGTGCCAGTAGTATTTCGGGTGTCCGCACAGATACGCAGTATTTT
CASSISGVRTDTQYF
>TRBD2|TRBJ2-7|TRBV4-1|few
TGCGCCAGCAGCCAAGGGGACTACCTCGGAGAGCAGTACTTC
CASSQGDYLGEQYF
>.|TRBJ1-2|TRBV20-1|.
TGCAGTGCTAGTCCTGAGGTTCGGGGAAACTATGGCTACACCTTC
CSASPEVRGNYGYTF
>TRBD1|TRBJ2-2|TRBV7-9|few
TGTGCCAGCAGCTTGTACAGGGGACCAACCGGGGAGCTGTTTTTT
CASSLYRGPTGELFF
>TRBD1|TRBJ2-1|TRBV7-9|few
TGTGCCAGCAGCCTCCGCGGGACAGGGTCCTACAATGAGCAGTTCTTC
CASSLRGTGSYNEQFF
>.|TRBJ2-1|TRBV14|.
TGTGCCAGCAGCCAATCCGGATGGCTCAATGAGCAGTTCTTC
CASSQSGWLNEQFF